The present entry profiles one T cell receptor (beta chain) with its context. The sample belongs to a study of shared clonotypes between healthy human individuals. V lost 3 bases and J 5 bases, leaving 22 bases between the germline ends. The germline gives CDR1 SGDLS, CDR2 YYNGEE. The CDR3 spans 17 residues. Study processing details: From ImmunoSEQ came sequences covering only the junction and carrying no quality scores, so filtering differed. The method was immunoSEQ multiplex PCR; TCRdb's version includes in-frame clones alone and lacks a portion of them. The DNA was the basis for D and trimming; V, J and clone size are from that table. The repertoire consists of 85,000 to 100,000 clones, with about 68% occurring once and the leading ten covering roughly 40%.

V gene TRBV9 combines with J gene TRBJ2-3; tentatively, D is TRBD1 or TRBD2 (5 bases each). Sequencing was performed on memory CD8+ T cells sorted from blood. Subset: CD45RO+ cells pooled with CCR7-negative TemRA cells. This sequence originates from a man younger than 40 in good health. The CDR3 protein is CASSALRGGRALDTQYF. CDR3 nucleotides: TGTGCCAGCAGCGCTTTACGGGGCGGGCGAGCGTTAGATACGCAGTATTTT.